Included here is one T cell receptor beta chain sequence, with context. Its matching antigen is unknown. Donors consisted of healthy bone marrow donors. A multiplex PCR was run with 60 Vbeta primers and 13 Jbeta primers. TCRdb keeps only in-frame clones here, not all; method: immunoSEQ multiplex PCR. The sample records 140,000 to 150,000 clones, more than 70% being singletons. The CDR3 sequence is 14 residues long. In germline, CDR1 is MDHEN, CDR2 SYDVKM. Trimming cost V 6 bases and J 4 bases; bases outside gene matches: 8. This record comes from a study of cytomegalovirus exposure and HLA in healthy donors. Overall study results and limits: Common viral pathogens seemed to be connected with several of the most significant clusters, according to a later analysis. Later analysis placed DRB1 highest and HLA-C lowest in TCR association rates, which differed by HLA locus. HLA allele associations emerged for 16,951 TCR beta sequences in a later analysis, at 0.05 false discovery rate.

This sequence originates from a woman aged 40 to 55 in good health and CMV-seronegative. This sequence joins TRBV28 and TRBJ1-2; the match to TRBD1 covers 7 bases. The specimen was PBMCs. The CDR3 loop reads CASSPDRSAYGYTF. The CDR3, as DNA: TGTGCCAGCAGCCCGGACAGGTCAGCCTATGGCTACACCTTC.